The rows below give T cell receptor beta chains drawn from one sample of a study of OX40 agonist ivuxolimab in advanced cancers. Sequenced by immunoSEQ multiplex PCR; TCRdb stores in-frame clones only, minus some. In the table there are some 86,000 clones, about 89% of which are singletons. The specimen comprised CD4+ or CD8+ T cells sorted from blood, sampled in a trial of the OX40 agonist ivuxolimab. These receptors came from an adult with an advanced solid tumor such as melanoma, head and neck, liver or kidney cancer. CDR3s include the opening cysteine and the closing phenylalanine or tryptophan. A D gene is named only where the DNA matches it firmly. Not every row has a clone size; where given, it reads once, few, many or a size class.

D	V	size	J	CDR3	DNA
NA	TRBV28	NA	TRBJ1-2	CASSFLWDGYTF	TGTGCCAGCAGTTTTCTATGGGATGGCTACACCTTC
TRBD2	TRBV28	NA	TRBJ2-3	CASSLGLAGGLKGTDTQYF	TGTGCCAGCAGTTTAGGGCTAGCGGGAGGCCTGAAGGGCACAGATACGCAGTATTTT
TRBD1	TRBV11-2	NA	TRBJ1-1	CASRIIGTGGTEAFF	TGTGCCAGCAGGATAATCGGGACAGGGGGCACTGAAGCTTTCTTT
TRBD1	TRBV4-1	NA	TRBJ2-7	CASSPRTGVLDEQYF	TGCGCCAGCAGCCCCCGGACAGGGGTATTGGACGAGCAGTACTTC
TRBD2	TRBV11-3	NA	TRBJ2-7	CASSLYRWGSSGANYEQYF	TGTGCCAGCAGCTTATACCGTTGGGGTAGTAGCGGGGCCAACTACGAGCAGTACTTC
NA	TRBV27	NA	TRBJ1-2	CASSPGGGHYGYTF	TGTGCCAGCAGCCCGGGGGGAGGACACTATGGCTACACCTTC
NA	TRBV10-3	few	TRBJ1-2	CAISDMSNYGYTF	TGTGCCATCAGTGATATGAGTAACTATGGCTACACCTTC
NA	TRBV29-1	NA	TRBJ2-3	CSVVMLDTDTQYF	TGCAGCGTTGTGATGTTAGACACAGATACGCAGTATTTT
TRBD1	TRBV11-3	NA	TRBJ1-4	CASSLHRDRGEKLFF	TGTGCCAGCAGCTTACACCGGGACAGGGGTGAAAAACTGTTTTTT
TRBD1	TRBV27	NA	TRBJ2-7	CASSQGDRASEQYF	TGTGCCAGCAGTCAGGGGGACAGGGCGTCGGAGCAGTACTTC
TRBD2	TRBV25-1	NA	TRBJ2-7	CASSELVSGTSGYEQYF	TGTGCCAGCAGTGAATTGGTTAGCGGGACTAGCGGATACGAGCAGTACTTC
NA	TRBV19	NA	TRBJ2-7	CASSMFFAGQKYEQYF	TGTGCCAGTAGTATGTTCTTTGCGGGGCAGAAATACGAGCAGTACTTC
TRBD2	TRBV9	NA	TRBJ2-5	CASSGAASGSIETQYF	TGTGCCAGCAGTGGGGCGGCTAGCGGGAGTATTGAGACCCAGTACTTC
TRBD2	TRBV11-2	NA	TRBJ2-1	CASSSLATSDNEQFF	TGTGCCAGCAGCTCCCTGGCCACTAGCGACAATGAGCAGTTCTTC
NA	TRBV6-6	NA	TRBJ2-7	CASSYEAAAYEQYF	TGTGCCAGCAGTTACGAGGCAGCAGCCTACGAGCAGTACTTC
TRBD2	TRBV28	NA	TRBJ2-7	CASSLWLAGEQYF	TGTGCCAGCAGTTTATGGCTAGCGGGCGAGCAGTACTTC
NA	TRBV27	once	TRBJ1-1	CATSQSGRANTEAFF	TGTGCCACCAGCCAGTCGGGCCGAGCCAACACTGAAGCTTTCTTT
NA	TRBV13	NA	TRBJ1-1	CASSFPTPAGTEAFF	TGTGCCAGCAGCTTCCCGACCCCGGCCGGCACTGAAGCTTTCTTT
NA	TRBV5-5	NA	TRBJ2-4	CASSLRGPQNIQYF	TGTGCCAGCAGCTTACGGGGACCCCAAAACATTCAGTACTTC
NA	TRBV6-4	NA	TRBJ2-4	CASSDSKGMGIQYF	TGTGCCAGCAGTGACTCGAAGGGAATGGGCATTCAGTACTTC
NA	TRBV19	NA	TRBJ1-1	CASISPGARNTEAFF	TGTGCCAGTATTAGTCCGGGGGCGAGGAACACTGAAGCTTTCTTT
NA	TRBV6-6	few	TRBJ1-1	CASRALRNTEAFF	TGTGCCAGCAGAGCCCTCAGGAACACTGAAGCTTTCTTT
NA	TRBV27	NA	TRBJ2-7	CANSLAAGGRYEQYF	TGTGCCAACAGTTTAGCGGCAGGGGGACGGTACGAGCAGTACTTC
TRBD2	TRBV11-2	NA	TRBJ2-1	CASSLTSGSIDEQFF	TGTGCCAGCAGCTTGACTAGCGGGAGTATCGATGAGCAGTTCTTC
NA	TRBV6-5	NA	TRBJ1-4	CASSRQLFEKLFF	TGTGCCAGCAGCCGGCAGTTATTTGAAAAACTGTTTTTT
NA	TRBV7-9	NA	TRBJ2-3	CASSLVVRVMDTQYF	TGTGCCAGCAGCTTAGTCGTCAGGGTAATGGATACGCAGTATTTT
NA	TRBV6-1	NA	TRBJ1-4	CASSESRGWSNEKLFF	TGTGCCAGCAGTGAAAGTCGGGGGTGGTCTAATGAAAAACTGTTTTTT
NA	TRBV11-3	NA	TRBJ2-4	CASSLIRENIQYF	TGTGCCAGCAGCTTAATTCGGGAAAACATTCAGTACTTC
NA	TRBV6-1	NA	TRBJ2-7	CASTLSQGHEQYF	TGTGCCAGCACCCTAAGTCAGGGTCACGAGCAGTACTTC
TRBD1	TRBV5-5	NA	TRBJ1-5	CASSLGGQGVQPQHF	TGTGCCAGCAGCTTGGGGGGACAGGGGGTCCAGCCCCAGCATTTT
TRBD1	TRBV18	NA	TRBJ2-1	CASSQIHGTGGNEQFF	TGTGCCAGCTCACAGATCCACGGGACAGGGGGGAATGAGCAGTTCTTC
NA	TRBV28	NA	TRBJ2-1	CATSWADGSYNEQFF	TGTGCCACCTCCTGGGCGGACGGTTCCTACAATGAGCAGTTCTTC
NA	TRBV6-1	NA	TRBJ1-1	CASSADRDTEAFF	TGTGCCAGCAGTGCCGACAGAGACACTGAAGCTTTCTTT
TRBD1	TRBV5-1	NA	TRBJ1-5	CASSRTGDQPQHF	TGCGCCAGCAGTCGAACAGGGGATCAGCCCCAGCATTTT
NA	TRBV2	NA	TRBJ2-5	CASSILGSQETQYF	TGTGCCAGCAGTATTCTAGGGTCCCAAGAGACCCAGTACTTC
NA	TRBV29-1	once	TRBJ2-7	CSAGARGPHEQYF	TGCAGCGCAGGGGCTCGGGGACCCCACGAGCAGTACTTC
NA	TRBV7-9	NA	TRBJ1-2	CAIRRLLANYGYTF	TGTGCTATTCGACGTCTGCTGGCTAACTATGGCTACACCTTC
NA	TRBV5-1	NA	TRBJ2-3	CASSARRVTDTQYF	TGCGCCAGCAGCGCCCGGCGAGTCACAGATACGCAGTATTTT
TRBD1	TRBV27	NA	TRBJ2-3	CASTRTGGAYTQYF	TGTGCCAGCACCAGGACAGGGGGCGCGTATACGCAGTATTTT
TRBD1	TRBV9	NA	TRBJ2-7	CASSLTGANSYEQYF	TGTGCCAGCAGCCTAACAGGGGCCAACTCCTACGAGCAGTACTTC
NA	TRBV27	NA	TRBJ2-4	CASPRGHKNIQYF	TGTGCCAGCCCCCGTGGGCATAAAAACATTCAGTACTTC
TRBD2	TRBV11-2	NA	TRBJ2-5	CASSFGVAGAVLKTQYF	TGTGCCAGCAGCTTCGGTGTAGCGGGAGCGGTTTTGAAGACCCAGTACTTC
TRBD1	TRBV28	NA	TRBJ1-5	CASSSGTGIQPQHF	TGTGCCAGCAGCTCCGGGACAGGGATTCAGCCCCAGCATTTT
TRBD2	TRBV27	NA	TRBJ2-7	CASSLSTGTSSYEQYF	TGTGCCAGCAGTTTATCTACCGGGACTAGCTCCTACGAGCAGTACTTC
NA	TRBV4-1	NA	TRBJ1-5	CASSPIALDRWQPQHF	TGCGCCAGCAGCCCTATCGCCCTGGACAGATGGCAGCCCCAGCATTTT
NA	TRBV30	NA	TRBJ2-2	CAWSNGANTGELFF	TGTGCCTGGAGTAACGGGGCGAACACCGGGGAGCTGTTTTTT
NA	TRBV5-1	NA	TRBJ1-4	CASSLAGYGEKLFF	TGCGCCAGCAGCTTGGCCGGGTACGGCGAAAAACTGTTTTTT